This TCR beta chain comes out of a study of blood T cell repertoires in COVID-19. Study details: Acute and convalescent COVID-19 specimens originated in the United States, Italy and Spain. Nucleic acid was either cDNA or gDNA, and it came from T cells, B-cell-depleted T cells, or PBMCs.

Authors' data handling: Amplification of reference gene primers provided the estimated nucleated cell counts. Using immunoSEQ multiplex PCR, the repertoire was profiled, and TCRdb retains in-frame clones only, with some absent. V and J calls and clone size are as listed in that table; D and trimming were resolved from the DNA. The data hold about 190,000 clones, with around 77% observed a single time. Germline V gene sequence: CDR1 LNHDA, CDR2 SQIVND (reference sequence). The CDR3 length is 13 residues. Trimming pared 5 bases from V and 5 bases from J, leaving 12 bases between. Sequenced: peripheral blood. The genes are TRBV19 and TRBJ1-2; unclear D gene. The origin of this receptor is a man aged 55 to 70 with active or convalescent COVID-19. CDR3 coding DNA: TGTGCCAGTAGTTTGGCCCGCGGGTATGGCTACACCTTC. The encoded protein is CASSLARGYGYTF.